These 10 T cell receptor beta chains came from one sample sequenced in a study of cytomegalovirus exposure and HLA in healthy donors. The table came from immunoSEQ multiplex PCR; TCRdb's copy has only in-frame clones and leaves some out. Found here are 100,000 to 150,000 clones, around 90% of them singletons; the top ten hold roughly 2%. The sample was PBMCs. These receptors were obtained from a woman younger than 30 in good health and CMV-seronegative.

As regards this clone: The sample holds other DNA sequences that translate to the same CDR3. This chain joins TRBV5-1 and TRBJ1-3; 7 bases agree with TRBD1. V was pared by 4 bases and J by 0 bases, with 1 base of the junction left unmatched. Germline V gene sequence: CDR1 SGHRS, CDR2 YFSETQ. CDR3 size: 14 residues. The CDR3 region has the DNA TGCGCCAGCAGCCGGGACAGCTCTGGAAACACCATATATTTT. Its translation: CASSRDSSGNTIYF.

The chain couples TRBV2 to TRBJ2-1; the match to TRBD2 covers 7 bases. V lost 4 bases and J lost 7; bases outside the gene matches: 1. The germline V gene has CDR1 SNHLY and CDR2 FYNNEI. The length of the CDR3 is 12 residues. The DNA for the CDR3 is TGTGCCAGCAGTGGACTAGCAAATGAGCAGTTCTTC. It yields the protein CASSGLANEQFF.

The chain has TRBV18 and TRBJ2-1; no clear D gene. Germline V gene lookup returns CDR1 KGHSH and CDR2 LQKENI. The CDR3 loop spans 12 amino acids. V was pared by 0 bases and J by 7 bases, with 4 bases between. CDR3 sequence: CASSPPRNEQFF. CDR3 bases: TGTGCCAGCTCACCACCACGGAATGAGCAGTTCTTC.

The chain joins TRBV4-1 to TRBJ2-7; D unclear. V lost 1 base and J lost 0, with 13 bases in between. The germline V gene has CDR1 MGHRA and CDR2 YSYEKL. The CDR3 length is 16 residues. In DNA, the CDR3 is TGCGCCAGCAGCCAAGGACGAGGAGACTTCTCCTACGAGCAGTACTTC. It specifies CASSQGRGDFSYEQYF.

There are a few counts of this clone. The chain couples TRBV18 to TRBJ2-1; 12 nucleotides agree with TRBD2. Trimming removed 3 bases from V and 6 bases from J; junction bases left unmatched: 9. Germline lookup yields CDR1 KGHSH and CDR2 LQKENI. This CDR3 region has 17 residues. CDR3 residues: CASSPQTSGSVSNEQFF. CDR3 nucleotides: TGTGCCAGCTCACCCCAGACTAGCGGGAGTGTCAGCAATGAGCAGTTCTTC.

CDR3 sequence (DNA): TGTGCCAGCAGCTTCCAGGGAGGGGGAGAGACCCAGTACTTC. Translating it yields CASSFQGGGETQYF. This chain uses TRBV7-9 with TRBJ2-5; perhaps TRBD2 as D (7 bases). V lost 3 bases, J lost 4 bases, and 12 bases lay in between. The CDR3 is 14 residues long. Germline values: CDR1 SEHNR, CDR2 FQNEAQ (reference sequence).

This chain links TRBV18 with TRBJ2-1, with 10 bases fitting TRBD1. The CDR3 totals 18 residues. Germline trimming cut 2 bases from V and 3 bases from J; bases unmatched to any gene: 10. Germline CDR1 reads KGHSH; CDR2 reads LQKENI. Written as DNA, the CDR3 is TGTGCCAGCTCACCAGGGGACAGGGGAACGGCCGTCTACAATGAGCAGTTCTTC. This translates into CASSPGDRGTAVYNEQFF.

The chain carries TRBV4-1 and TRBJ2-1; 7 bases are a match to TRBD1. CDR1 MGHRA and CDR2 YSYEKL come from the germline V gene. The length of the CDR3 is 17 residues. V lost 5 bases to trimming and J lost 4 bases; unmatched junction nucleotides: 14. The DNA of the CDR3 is TGCGCCAGCAGCATCGACCGTCGGGACAGAGCTTACAATGAGCAGTTCTTC. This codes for CASSIDRRDRAYNEQFF.

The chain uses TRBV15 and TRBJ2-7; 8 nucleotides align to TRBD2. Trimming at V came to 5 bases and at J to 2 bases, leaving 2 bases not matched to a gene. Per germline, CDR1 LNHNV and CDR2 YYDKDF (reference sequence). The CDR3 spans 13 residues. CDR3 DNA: TGTGCCACCAGCGTAGCGGGACCCTACGAGCAGTACTTC. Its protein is CATSVAGPYEQYF.

For the CDR3, the DNA is TGCGCCAGCACAAGACCCGGGGTAAACACTGAAGCTTTCTTT. As protein: CASTRPGVNTEAFF. The chain combines TRBV5-1 with TRBJ1-1; D call uncertain. V dropped 6 bases and J dropped 2 bases, with 14 bases sitting between them. The CDR3 covers 14 residues. Germline loops: CDR1 SGHRS, CDR2 YFSETQ.